This TCR beta chain comes out of a study of identifying expanded T cells in peripheral blood. Sequencing was performed with immunoSEQ multiplex PCR; in TCRdb, only in-frame clones are kept and a portion is missing. The repertoire consists of 100,000 to 150,000 clones, with roughly 80% occurring once and the leading ten covering less than 4%. J was trimmed by 8 bases and V by 2 bases; bases with no gene match: 12. Germline V CDR1 and CDR2: ENHRY, SYGVKD. The length of the CDR3 is 16 residues. This clonotype originated in a person between 18 and 75 years old in good health. The V call is TRBV10-3, the J call TRBJ1-2; 9 nucleotides line up with TRBD1. The specimen sequenced was blood. The CDR3 coding sequence is TGTGCCATCAGTGAGGGTCCACGGACAGGGGCCGGGGGCTACACCTTC. It yields the protein CAISEGPRTGAGGYTF.